Listed here is a single T cell receptor beta chain. This clonotype has only a few counts. Its recognized antigen is unknown. Qualities for individual bases were not recorded, and no much larger clone is one base off. Deletion took 1 base off V and 4 bases off J, with a span of 14 bases between the germline ends. From cysteine to phenylalanine, the CDR3 is 15 amino acids long. The retained sequence is limited to the CDR3, 45 bases, with the frame set at the first base. Looking up the germline V gene (reference sequence) yields CDR1 SEHNR and CDR2 FQNEAQ. To prepare the library, PCR was applied. Sequencing was performed on an Illumina HiSeq 2000. TCRdb ran its own pipeline on the public reads, namely fastp trimming at Q25 and MiXCR clone calling, and kept in-frame beta chains. Rows matching on CDR3 protein sequence are summarized as one entry with the most common DNA and genes. The sample table contains some 25,000 distinct CDR3 sequences; only one count was recorded for 35% to 45% of them. The ten most abundant clones make up about 25% of the sample.

The sample is drawn from a study of tumor-infiltrating lymphocytes in oesophageal squamous cell carcinoma (dated by TCRdb to between 2015 and 2016). This sequence originates from a male donor with esophageal squamous cell carcinoma. The sample taken for sequencing was esophageal tumor tissue. This chain joins TRBV7-9 to TRBJ2-7, with the D gene not confidently named. This receptor has the CDR3 CASSLEAAQYYEQYF. In nucleotide form, the sequence is TGTGCCAGCAGCTTAGAGGCGGCCCAGTATTACGAGCAGTACTTC.